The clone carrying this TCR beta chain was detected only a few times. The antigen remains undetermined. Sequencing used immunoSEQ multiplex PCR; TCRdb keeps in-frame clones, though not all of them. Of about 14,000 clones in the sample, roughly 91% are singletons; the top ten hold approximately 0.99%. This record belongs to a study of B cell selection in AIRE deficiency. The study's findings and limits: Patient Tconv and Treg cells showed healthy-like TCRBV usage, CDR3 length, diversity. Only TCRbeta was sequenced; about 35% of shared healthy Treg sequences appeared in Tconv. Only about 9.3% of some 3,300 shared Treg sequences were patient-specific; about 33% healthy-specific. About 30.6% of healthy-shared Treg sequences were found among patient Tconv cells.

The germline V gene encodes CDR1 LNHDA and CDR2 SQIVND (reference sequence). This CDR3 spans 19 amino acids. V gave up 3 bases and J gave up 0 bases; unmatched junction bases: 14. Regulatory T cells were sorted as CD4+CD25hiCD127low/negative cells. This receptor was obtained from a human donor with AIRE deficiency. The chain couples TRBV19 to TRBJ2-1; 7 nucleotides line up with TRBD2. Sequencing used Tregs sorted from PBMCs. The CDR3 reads CASSMSASGARSSYNEQFF. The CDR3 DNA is TGTGCCAGTAGTATGTCTGCTAGCGGAGCCCGGAGCTCCTACAATGAGCAGTTCTTC.